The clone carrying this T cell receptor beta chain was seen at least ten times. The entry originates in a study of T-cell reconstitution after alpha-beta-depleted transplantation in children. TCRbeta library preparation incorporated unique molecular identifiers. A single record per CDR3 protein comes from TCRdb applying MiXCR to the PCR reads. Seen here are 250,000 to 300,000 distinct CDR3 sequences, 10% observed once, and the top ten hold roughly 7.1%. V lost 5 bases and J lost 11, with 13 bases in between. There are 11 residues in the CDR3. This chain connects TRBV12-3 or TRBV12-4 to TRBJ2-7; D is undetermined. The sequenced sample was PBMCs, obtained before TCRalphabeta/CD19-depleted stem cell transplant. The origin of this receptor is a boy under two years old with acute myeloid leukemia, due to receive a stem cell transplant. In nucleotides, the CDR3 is TGTGCCAGCAGTCCCCGTTTACGGGAGTACTTC. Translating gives CASSPRLREYF.